This T cell receptor beta chain came from a study of technical replicates of blood from a few donors. The germline V gene encodes CDR1 MNHEY and CDR2 SMNVEV (reference sequence). V was clipped by 10 bases and J by 1 base, with 14 bases between them. The CDR3 runs to 13 residues. Assay: immunoSEQ multiplex PCR; the TCRdb copy retains only in-frame clones and omits some. The data show 74,000 or so clones, with 85% to 95% seen just once and approximately 0.27% held by the top ten. The sample taken for sequencing was T cells isolated from PBMCs. This TCR came from a human donor in good health. The chain is built from TRBV27 and TRBJ2-7; D not resolved. The CDR3 bases are TGTGCCACCGGAGAGAACCCTTCCTACGAGCAGTACTTC. Translated: CATGENPSYEQYF.